The clone carrying this T cell receptor (beta chain) was detected many times. The source of the sample is a study of T cell changes during pregnancy in multiple sclerosis. Produced via immunoSEQ multiplex PCR; TCRdb's table is partial and in-frame only. The data contain some 21,000 clones, around 81% of them seen just once; the ten biggest clones take up roughly 14%. The germline CDR1 and CDR2 sequences are MNHNS and SASEGT. With 3 bases clipped from V and 4 bases from J, the junction kept 6 bases outside the gene matches. This CDR3 comprises 15 residues. The receptor's source is a female donor in good health, enrolled as a control in a pregnancy study. The source material was CD8+ T cells from peripheral blood mononuclear cells, sampled in the first trimester of pregnancy. The rearrangement links TRBV6-1 to TRBJ2-1; 7 positions match TRBD2. The CDR3 DNA sequence: TGTGCCAGCAGTGAGGGGGAGGGCAAGTACAATGAGCAGTTCTTC. It yields the protein CASSEGEGKYNEQFF.